This is a list of T cell receptor beta chains from one sample in a study of post-analysis software for immune sequencing data. TCRdb recomputed calls from the PCR reads with MiXCR, one row per CDR3 protein. The data show hundreds of thousands of distinct CDR3 sequences, 55% to 60% seen once. Sequencing input: blood. Receptor source: a girl aged 2 to 10 with multiple sclerosis. The CDR3 runs from the conserved cysteine through the conserved F or W. D genes are given only for firm matches. For some rows the clone size is stated as once, few or many, or as a class when expanded; others skip it.

abundance: few; v_gene: TRBV10-3; j_gene: TRBJ2-1; d_gene: TRBD2; CDR3aa: CAISKRERGLSNGEQFF; CDR3nt: TGTGCCATCAGCAAACGCGAGCGGGGCCTTAGTAACGGTGAGCAGTTCTTC
abundance: few; v_gene: TRBV20-1; j_gene: TRBJ2-3; d_gene: .; CDR3aa: CSAIKGPDTQYF; CDR3nt: TGCAGTGCTATAAAGGGCCCAGATACGCAGTATTTT
abundance: .; v_gene: TRBV10-2; j_gene: TRBJ2-3; d_gene: .; CDR3aa: CASSVGRERGTQYF; CDR3nt: TGCGCCAGCAGCGTCGGCAGGGAGAGGGGTACGCAGTATTTT
abundance: once; v_gene: TRBV5-1; j_gene: TRBJ2-7; d_gene: .; CDR3aa: CASSQNGGSYEQYF; CDR3nt: TGCGCCAGCAGCCAGAATGGTGGTTCCTACGAGCAGTACTTC
abundance: .; v_gene: TRBV7-2; j_gene: TRBJ1-2; d_gene: .; CDR3aa: CASSPPIESYTF; CDR3nt: TGTGCCAGCAGCCCACCCATCGAATCCTACACCTTC
abundance: .; v_gene: TRBV20-1; j_gene: TRBJ2-3; d_gene: .; CDR3aa: CSASLDPDTQYF; CDR3nt: TGCAGTGCTAGCCTTGACCCAGATACGCAGTATTTT
abundance: .; v_gene: TRBV7-2; j_gene: TRBJ2-7; d_gene: TRBD2; CDR3aa: CASSLAYGRSYNEQYF; CDR3nt: TGTGCCAGCAGCTTAGCGTACGGGAGGTCCTACAATGAGCAGTACTTC
abundance: .; v_gene: TRBV20-1; j_gene: TRBJ1-5; d_gene: TRBD1; CDR3aa: CSVTQGVEQPQHF; CDR3nt: TGCAGCGTTACACAGGGGGTTGAACAGCCCCAGCATTTT
abundance: once; v_gene: TRBV4-1; j_gene: TRBJ2-7; d_gene: .; CDR3aa: CASSPLDTFSSYEQYF; CDR3nt: TGCGCCAGCAGCCCTCTTGACACTTTCTCCTCCTACGAGCAGTACTTC
abundance: .; v_gene: TRBV5-6; j_gene: TRBJ2-1; d_gene: .; CDR3aa: CASSPLTRMGNEQFF; CDR3nt: TGTGCCAGCAGCCCTCTGACTAGAATGGGCAATGAGCAGTTCTTC
abundance: .; v_gene: TRBV12-3/TRBV12-4; j_gene: TRBJ2-6; d_gene: .; CDR3aa: CASRSLYGLGANVLTF; CDR3nt: TGTGCCAGCAGATCCCTTTACGGTCTCGGGGCCAACGTCCTGACTTTC
abundance: few; v_gene: TRBV20-1; j_gene: TRBJ2-3; d_gene: TRBD2; CDR3aa: CSAEFGTSLTDTQYF; CDR3nt: TGCAGTGCCGAGTTTGGGACTAGTCTTACAGATACGCAGTATTTT
abundance: .; v_gene: TRBV7-2; j_gene: TRBJ2-5; d_gene: TRBD2; CDR3aa: CASSSIAGGQGTQYF; CDR3nt: TGTGCCAGCAGCTCCATAGCGGGGGGCCAAGGGACCCAGTACTTC
abundance: few; v_gene: TRBV12-3/TRBV12-4; j_gene: TRBJ2-7; d_gene: .; CDR3aa: CASSSYLGPIYEQYF; CDR3nt: TGTGCCAGCAGTTCATACCTCGGCCCGATCTACGAGCAGTACTTC
abundance: .; v_gene: TRBV2; j_gene: TRBJ2-7; d_gene: .; CDR3aa: CASKGRGAGEQYF; CDR3nt: TGTGCCAGCAAGGGCAGGGGTGCTGGGGAGCAGTACTTC
abundance: few; v_gene: TRBV13; j_gene: TRBJ2-3; d_gene: .; CDR3aa: CASSLGGGLTDTQYF; CDR3nt: TGTGCCAGCAGCTTAGGCGGGGGCCTAACAGATACGCAGTATTTT
abundance: .; v_gene: TRBV6-5; j_gene: TRBJ2-7; d_gene: TRBD2; CDR3aa: CASSYSVGAGGTHEQYF; CDR3nt: TGCGCCAGCAGTTACTCAGTTGGAGCGGGAGGAACCCACGAGCAGTACTTC
abundance: few; v_gene: TRBV7-9; j_gene: TRBJ2-7; d_gene: .; CDR3aa: CASSYSDFGKQYF; CDR3nt: TGTGCCAGCAGCTATTCCGATTTTGGAAAGCAGTACTTC
abundance: .; v_gene: TRBV6-1; j_gene: TRBJ1-2; d_gene: .; CDR3aa: CASREVWGNYGYTF; CDR3nt: TGTGCCAGCAGGGAGGTTTGGGGTAACTATGGCTACACCTTC
abundance: .; v_gene: TRBV29-1; j_gene: TRBJ1-2; d_gene: .; CDR3aa: CSVEDGGSYTF; CDR3nt: TGCAGCGTTGAAGACGGGGGGAGCTACACCTTC
abundance: once; v_gene: TRBV6-2/TRBV6-3; j_gene: TRBJ2-1; d_gene: TRBD1; CDR3aa: CASSRTGSLYNEQFF; CDR3nt: TGTGCCAGCAGTCGGACAGGTTCTCTCTACAATGAGCAGTTCTTC
abundance: .; v_gene: TRBV9; j_gene: TRBJ2-5; d_gene: TRBD2; CDR3aa: CASSVAQRGETQYF; CDR3nt: TGTGCCAGCAGCGTAGCCCAGCGGGGAGAGACCCAGTACTTC
abundance: few; v_gene: TRBV3-1; j_gene: TRBJ2-1; d_gene: .; CDR3aa: CASSQLGNEQFF; CDR3nt: TGTGCCAGCAGCCAGCTCGGCAATGAGCAGTTCTTC
abundance: .; v_gene: TRBV9; j_gene: TRBJ2-3; d_gene: .; CDR3aa: CASSVAGGGRTDTQYF; CDR3nt: TGTGCCAGCAGCGTAGCTGGTGGGGGCAGGACAGATACGCAGTATTTT
abundance: few; v_gene: TRBV7-6; j_gene: TRBJ1-6; d_gene: TRBD1; CDR3aa: CASSLAQGGNNSPLHF; CDR3nt: TGTGCCAGCAGCTTAGCTCAGGGGGGAAATAATTCACCCCTCCACTTT
abundance: few; v_gene: TRBV7-9; j_gene: TRBJ1-1; d_gene: .; CDR3aa: CASSPPPDRTEAFF; CDR3nt: TGTGCCAGCAGCCCACCTCCTGACAGGACTGAAGCTTTCTTT
abundance: .; v_gene: TRBV6-4; j_gene: TRBJ2-1; d_gene: TRBD1; CDR3aa: CASSSWTGENNEQFF; CDR3nt: TGTGCCAGCAGTTCTTGGACAGGGGAGAACAATGAGCAGTTCTTC
abundance: .; v_gene: TRBV18; j_gene: TRBJ2-1; d_gene: .; CDR3aa: CASSPLPGVSYNEQFF; CDR3nt: TGTGCCAGCTCACCACTCCCAGGGGTATCCTACAATGAGCAGTTCTTC
abundance: .; v_gene: TRBV29-1; j_gene: TRBJ2-7; d_gene: .; CDR3aa: CSVEIGSGSYEQYF; CDR3nt: TGCAGCGTTGAGATTGGGTCCGGCTCCTACGAGCAGTACTTC
abundance: few; v_gene: TRBV7-9; j_gene: TRBJ2-5; d_gene: TRBD2; CDR3aa: CASSATSGEETQYF; CDR3nt: TGTGCCAGCAGCGCGACTAGCGGAGAAGAGACCCAGTACTTC
abundance: .; v_gene: TRBV4-1; j_gene: TRBJ2-7; d_gene: .; CDR3aa: CASGQDRGATYEQYF; CDR3nt: TGCGCCAGCGGCCAAGATCGGGGGGCTACCTACGAGCAGTACTTC
abundance: .; v_gene: TRBV7-9; j_gene: TRBJ1-2; d_gene: .; CDR3aa: CASSPGEAYGYTF; CDR3nt: TGTGCCAGCAGCCCCGGGGAAGCCTATGGCTACACCTTC
abundance: .; v_gene: TRBV12-3/TRBV12-4; j_gene: TRBJ2-7; d_gene: .; CDR3aa: CASSLGRGAYEQYF; CDR3nt: TGTGCCAGCAGTTTAGGCAGGGGAGCCTACGAGCAGTACTTC
abundance: .; v_gene: TRBV7-2; j_gene: TRBJ2-1; d_gene: .; CDR3aa: CASSLRGPQVYNEQFF; CDR3nt: TGTGCCAGCAGCTTACGAGGGCCGCAGGTCTACAATGAGCAGTTCTTC
abundance: .; v_gene: TRBV6-5; j_gene: TRBJ1-2; d_gene: .; CDR3aa: CASSLQDNYGYTF; CDR3nt: TGTGCCAGCAGTCTACAGGATAACTATGGCTACACCTTC
abundance: few; v_gene: TRBV25-1; j_gene: TRBJ2-6; d_gene: .; CDR3aa: CASSESPGTNVLTF; CDR3nt: TGTGCCAGCAGTGAATCGCCGGGTACGAACGTCCTGACTTTC
abundance: .; v_gene: TRBV27; j_gene: TRBJ1-2; d_gene: TRBD1; CDR3aa: CASSTTRDRVDGYTF; CDR3nt: TGTGCCAGCAGTACCACACGGGACAGGGTTGATGGCTACACCTTC
abundance: .; v_gene: TRBV25-1; j_gene: TRBJ1-2; d_gene: TRBD1; CDR3aa: CASSEDRGDYGYTF; CDR3nt: TGTGCCAGCAGTGAGGACAGGGGCGACTATGGCTACACCTTC